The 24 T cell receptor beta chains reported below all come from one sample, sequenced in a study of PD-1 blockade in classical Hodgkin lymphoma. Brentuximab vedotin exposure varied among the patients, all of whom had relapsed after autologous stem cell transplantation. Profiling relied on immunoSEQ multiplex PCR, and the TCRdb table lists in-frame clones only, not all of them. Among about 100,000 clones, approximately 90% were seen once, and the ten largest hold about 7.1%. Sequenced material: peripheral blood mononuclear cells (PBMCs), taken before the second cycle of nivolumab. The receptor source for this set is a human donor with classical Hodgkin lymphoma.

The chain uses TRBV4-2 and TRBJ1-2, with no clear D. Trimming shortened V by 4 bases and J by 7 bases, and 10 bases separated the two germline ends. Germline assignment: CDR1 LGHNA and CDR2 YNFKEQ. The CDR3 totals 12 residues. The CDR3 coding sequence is TGTGCCAGCAGCCCCGGGCCTCTTGGCTACACCTTC. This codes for CASSPGPLGYTF.

The CDR3 nucleotides are TGTGCCAGCAGCGTAGGGGTGGGGGACTCAACTAATGAAAAACTGTTTTTT. This encodes CASSVGVGDSTNEKLFF. This chain links TRBV9 with TRBJ1-4; possible D gene TRBD1, 5 bases. V lost 0 bases, J lost 0 bases, and 12 bases lay in between. The CDR3 has 17 residues. Germline V gives CDR1 SGDLS, CDR2 YYNGEE.

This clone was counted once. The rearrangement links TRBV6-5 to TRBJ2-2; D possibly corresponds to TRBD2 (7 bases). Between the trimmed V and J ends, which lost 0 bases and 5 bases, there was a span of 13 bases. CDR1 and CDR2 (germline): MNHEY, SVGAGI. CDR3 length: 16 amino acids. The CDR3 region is CASSYSFGGRTGELFF. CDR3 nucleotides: TGTGCCAGCAGTTACTCGTTCGGGGGGCGGACCGGGGAGCTGTTTTTT.

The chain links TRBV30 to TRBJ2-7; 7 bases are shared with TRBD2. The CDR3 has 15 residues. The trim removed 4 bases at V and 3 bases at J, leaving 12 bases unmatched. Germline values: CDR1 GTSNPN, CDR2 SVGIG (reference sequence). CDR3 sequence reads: CAWTPGAGEYYEQYF. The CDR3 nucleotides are TGTGCCTGGACCCCGGGTGCGGGGGAATACTACGAGCAGTACTTC. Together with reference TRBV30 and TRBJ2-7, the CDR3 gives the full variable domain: SQTIHQWPATLVQPVGSPLSLECTVEGTSNPNLYWYRQAAGRGLQLLFYSVGIGQISSEVPQNLSASRPQDRQFILSSKKLLLSDSGFYLCAWTPGAGEYYEQYFGPGTRLTVT.

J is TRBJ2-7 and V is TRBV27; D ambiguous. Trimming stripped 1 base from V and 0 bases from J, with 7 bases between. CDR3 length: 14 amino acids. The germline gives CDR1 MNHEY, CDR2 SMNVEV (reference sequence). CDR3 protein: CASSLWADSYEQYF. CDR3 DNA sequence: TGTGCCAGCAGTTTATGGGCGGACTCCTACGAGCAGTACTTC.

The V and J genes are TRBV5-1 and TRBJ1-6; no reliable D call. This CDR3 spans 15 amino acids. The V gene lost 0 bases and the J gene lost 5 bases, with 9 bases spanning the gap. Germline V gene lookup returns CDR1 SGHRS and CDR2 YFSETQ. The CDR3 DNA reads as TGCGCCAGCAGCTTGGGGGCAGACAATAATTCACCCCTCCACTTT. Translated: CASSLGADNNSPLHF. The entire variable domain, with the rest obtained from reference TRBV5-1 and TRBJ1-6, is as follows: KAGVTQTPRYLIKTRGQQVTLSCSPISGHRSVSWYQQTPGQGLQFLFEYFSETQRNKGNFPGRFSGRQFSNSRSEMNVSTLELGDSALYLCASSLGADNNSPLHFGNGTRLTVT.

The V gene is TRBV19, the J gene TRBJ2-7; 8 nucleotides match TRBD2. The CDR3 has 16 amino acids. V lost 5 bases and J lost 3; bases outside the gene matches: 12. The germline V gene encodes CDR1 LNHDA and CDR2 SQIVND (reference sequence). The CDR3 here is CASSVAGGVAYYEQYF. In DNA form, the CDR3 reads TGTGCCAGTAGTGTTGCCGGGGGGGTCGCCTACTACGAGCAGTACTTC.

CDR3: CASSLRLAGGGSNTQYF. Here the CDR3 DNA reads TGTGCCAGCAGCTTACGACTAGCGGGGGGCGGATCTAATACGCAGTATTTT. This chain uses TRBV11-2 with TRBJ2-3; 13 bases align to TRBD2. With 2 bases clipped from V and 7 bases from J, the junction kept 9 bases outside the gene matches. The germline V gene has CDR1 SGHAT and CDR2 FQNNGV. The CDR3 is 17 residues long. The whole variable domain, filled in from reference TRBV11-2 and TRBJ2-3, reads EAGVAQSPRYKIIEKRQSVAFWCNPISGHATLYWYQQILGQGPKLLIQFQNNGVVDDSQLPKDRFSAERLKGVDSTLKIQPAKLEDSAVYLCASSLRLAGGGSNTQYFGPGTRLTVL.

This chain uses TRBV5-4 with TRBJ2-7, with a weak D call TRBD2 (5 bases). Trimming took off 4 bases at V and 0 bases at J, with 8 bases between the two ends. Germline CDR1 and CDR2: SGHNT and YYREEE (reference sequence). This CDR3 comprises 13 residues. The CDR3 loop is CASSPRDSYEQYF. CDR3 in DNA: TGTGCCAGCAGCCCCCGGGACTCCTACGAGCAGTACTTC.

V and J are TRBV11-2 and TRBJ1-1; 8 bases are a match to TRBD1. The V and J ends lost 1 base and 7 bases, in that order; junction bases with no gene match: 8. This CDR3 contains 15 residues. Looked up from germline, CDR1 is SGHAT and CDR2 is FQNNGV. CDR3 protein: CASSLGATGAGEAFF. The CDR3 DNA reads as TGTGCCAGCAGCTTAGGTGCGACAGGGGCTGGTGAAGCTTTCTTT.

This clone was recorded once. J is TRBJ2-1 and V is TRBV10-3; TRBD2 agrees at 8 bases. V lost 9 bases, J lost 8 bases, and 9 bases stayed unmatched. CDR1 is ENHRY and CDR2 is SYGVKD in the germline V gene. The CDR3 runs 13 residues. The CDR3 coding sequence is TGTGCCATATCTGGACTAGCAATCCATGAGCAGTTCTTC. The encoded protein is CAISGLAIHEQFF.

Here the CDR3 DNA reads TGTGCCAGCAGCCAGCAGAGGGCGGGTACGCAGTATTTT. This translates into CASSQQRAGTQYF. V usage is TRBV7-2 and J usage is TRBJ2-3; maybe TRBD2 (5 bases). V was pared by 5 bases and J by 8 bases, with 14 bases between. Germline assignment: CDR1 SGHTA and CDR2 FQGNSA. This CDR3 contains 13 residues.

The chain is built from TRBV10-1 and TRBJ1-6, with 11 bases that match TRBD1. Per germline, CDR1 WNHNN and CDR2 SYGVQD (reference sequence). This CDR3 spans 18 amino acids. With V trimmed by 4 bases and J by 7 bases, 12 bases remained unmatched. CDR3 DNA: TGCGCCAGCAGTGGGCCCTACAATCGGGACAGGGGGAATTCACCCCTCCACTTT. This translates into CASSGPYNRDRGNSPLHF.

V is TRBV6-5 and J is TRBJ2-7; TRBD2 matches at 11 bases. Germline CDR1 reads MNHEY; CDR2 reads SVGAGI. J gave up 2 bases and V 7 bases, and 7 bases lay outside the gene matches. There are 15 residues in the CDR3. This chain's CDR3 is CASKQLAGAAYEQYF. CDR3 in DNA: TGTGCCAGCAAGCAACTAGCGGGGGCCGCCTACGAGCAGTACTTC.

The CDR3 protein is CASSQDPTATYGYTF. The CDR3 DNA follows: TGCGCCAGCAGCCAAGACCCGACAGCTACCTATGGCTACACCTTC. V usage is TRBV4-1 and J usage is TRBJ1-2; possible D gene TRBD1, 5 bases. The CDR3 has 15 amino acids. Germline V CDR1 and CDR2: MGHRA, YSYEKL. The V end was cut by 0 bases, the J end by 4 bases, with 12 bases between.

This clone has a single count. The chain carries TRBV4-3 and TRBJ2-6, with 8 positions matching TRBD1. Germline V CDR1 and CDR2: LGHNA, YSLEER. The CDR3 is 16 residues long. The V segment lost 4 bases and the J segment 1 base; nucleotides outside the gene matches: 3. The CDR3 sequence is CASSPGQGSGANVLTF. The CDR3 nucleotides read TGCGCCAGCAGCCCCGGACAGGGTTCTGGGGCCAACGTCCTGACTTTC.

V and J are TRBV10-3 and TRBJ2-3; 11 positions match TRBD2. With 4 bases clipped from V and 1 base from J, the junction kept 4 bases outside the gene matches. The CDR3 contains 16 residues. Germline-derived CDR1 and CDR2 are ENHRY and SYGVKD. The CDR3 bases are TGTGCCATCAGTGTCCCGGGACTAGCGGGCACAGATACGCAGTATTTT. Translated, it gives CAISVPGLAGTDTQYF.

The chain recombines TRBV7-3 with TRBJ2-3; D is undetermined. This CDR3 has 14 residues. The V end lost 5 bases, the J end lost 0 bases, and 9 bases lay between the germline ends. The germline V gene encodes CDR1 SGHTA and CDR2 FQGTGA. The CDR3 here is CASSAQHSTDTQYF. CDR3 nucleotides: TGTGCCAGCAGCGCGCAGCATAGCACAGATACGCAGTATTTT.

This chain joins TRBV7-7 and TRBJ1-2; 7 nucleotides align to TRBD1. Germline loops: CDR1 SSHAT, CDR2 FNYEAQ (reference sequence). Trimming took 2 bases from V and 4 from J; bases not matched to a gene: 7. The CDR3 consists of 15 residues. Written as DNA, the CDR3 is TGTGCCAGCAGCTTATCCCGCGACAGGGCCTATGGCTACACCTTC. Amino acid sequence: CASSLSRDRAYGYTF.

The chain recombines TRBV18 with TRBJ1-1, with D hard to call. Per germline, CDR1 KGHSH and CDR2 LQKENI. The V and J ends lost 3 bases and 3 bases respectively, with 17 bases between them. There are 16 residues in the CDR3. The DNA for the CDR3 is TGTGCCAGCTCACCGCTCGACATGAGGAGAGACACTGAAGCTTTCTTT. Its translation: CASSPLDMRRDTEAFF.

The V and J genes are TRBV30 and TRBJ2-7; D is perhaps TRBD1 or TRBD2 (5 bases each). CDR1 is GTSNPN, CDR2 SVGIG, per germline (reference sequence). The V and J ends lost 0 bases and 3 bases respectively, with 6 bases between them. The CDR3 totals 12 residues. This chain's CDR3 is CAWSVGVYEQYF. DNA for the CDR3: TGTGCCTGGAGTGTGGGGGTCTACGAGCAGTACTTC.

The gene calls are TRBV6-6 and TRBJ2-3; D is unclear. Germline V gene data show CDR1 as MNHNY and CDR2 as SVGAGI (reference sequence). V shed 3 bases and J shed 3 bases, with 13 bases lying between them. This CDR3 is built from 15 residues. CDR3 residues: CASSYMGGNTDTQYF. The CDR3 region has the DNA TGTGCCAGCAGTTATATGGGTGGAAATACAGATACGCAGTATTTT.

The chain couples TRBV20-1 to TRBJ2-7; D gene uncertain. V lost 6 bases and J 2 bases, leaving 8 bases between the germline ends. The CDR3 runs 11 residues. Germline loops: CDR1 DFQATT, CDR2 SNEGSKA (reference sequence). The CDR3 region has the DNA TGCAGTGCCGCCGTCACCTACGAGCAGTACTTC. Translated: CSAAVTYEQYF.

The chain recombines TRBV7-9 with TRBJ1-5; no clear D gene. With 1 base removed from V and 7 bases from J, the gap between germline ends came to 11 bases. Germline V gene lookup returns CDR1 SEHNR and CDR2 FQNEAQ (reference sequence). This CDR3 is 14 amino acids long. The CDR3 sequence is CASSLGEGGQPQHF. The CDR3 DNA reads TGTGCCAGCAGCTTAGGAGAGGGAGGGCAGCCCCAGCATTTT.